This T cell receptor beta chain was retrieved from a study of neoadjuvant anti-PD-1 for oral cavity cancer (dated by TCRdb to about 2021). For the wider study: Three to four biweekly doses of nivolumab at 3 mg/kg were mostly administered to patients before curative-intent surgical resection. For patients who did not progress, a fourth nivolumab dose was given around day 43, followed by definitive surgical resection on days 50-56. Patients with complete response, partial response or stable disease by RECIST 1.1 were defined as responders, whereas patients with progression were defined as non-responders. The parent correlative cohort included about a dozen patients, with an approximately 31% response rate. The paper as a whole reports these results and caveats: Only a few patients per response group were included in the TCR analyses, and the authors called for validation in larger cohorts. Within PBMCs, T cell clonality (Gini index) was significantly higher in non-responders than responders after neoadjuvant nivolumab. Higher pretreatment blood TCRbeta clonality and lower post-treatment tumor TCRbeta clonality were correlated with higher pretreatment blood Treg/Th17 ratios.

For deep sequencing, PBMC libraries mostly used roughly 470 ng of input genomic DNA, with six replicates for each sample. Following the manufacturer's instructions, the team built TCRbeta libraries using the immunoSEQ hsTCRbeta kit. An Illumina NovaSeq 6000 S4 flow cell was used to sequence the final libraries, which had first been combined to 3 nM. The original pipeline was this. The immunoSEQ Analyzer was used for raw data preprocessing and quality control. The analysis was restricted to productive rearrangements, with each unique CDR3 amino acid sequence defining a clonotype. Using the R package tcR, the researchers computed the Gini-Simpson index as their estimate of repertoire clonality. Gini indices were compared with Student's t test, and associations with tumor size change were assessed by Pearson correlation. The table comes from immuneACCESS by way of TCRdb, which keeps in-frame sequences with V and J called. Part of the clones is missing from these tables; in studies checked, under half for an unresolved V gene and the rest for unknown reasons. Clonal size and the V and J genes are those of that table, whereas D and trimming came from the DNA. The sample profile shows 6,500 to 10,000 clones; roughly 70% of them were found once. The ten top clones hold about 3% of the sample.

As regards this clone: No antigen is known for it. Per-nucleotide qualities are absent, and no much larger clonotype sits a single base away.

The time point label of this sample denotes: after neoadjuvant nivolumab, at surgical resection. Patients were newly diagnosed with stage II-IVA oral cavity squamous cell carcinoma and had received no prior systemic or radiation treatment. The cohort was made up of patients with locally advanced, HPV-negative oral cavity squamous cell carcinoma. Peripheral blood mononuclear cells were analyzed directly and were not maintained or expanded in culture. The samples were obtained from a longitudinal correlative study of a single-arm phase II trial testing neoadjuvant nivolumab in oral cavity squamous cell carcinoma. Subject-matched pre- and post-treatment PBMCs and tumors from three responders and three non-responders were subjected to genomic DNA-based TCRbeta sequencing. Peripheral blood mononuclear cells were collected once before nivolumab treatment and again after treatment, at the time of surgery. The Maxwell RSC DNA from Cells kit was used to extract genomic DNA from PBMCs.

Here the sequenced sample was PBMCs, taken after nivolumab (anti-PD-1) treatment. This receptor was identified in a person aged 35-79 years with oral cavity squamous cell carcinoma.

The CDR3 region: CAISEPNSQASTF. Read as DNA, the sequence is TGTGCCATCAGTGAACCTAATAGCCAGGCTTCAACCTTC. This chain is built from TRBV10-3 and TRBJ1-2; the D gene identity is not certain. CDR1 ENHRY and CDR2 SYGVKD were looked up in the germline V gene. V is reduced by 3 bases and J by 14 bases, leaving a spacing of 19 bases between them. From the cysteine up to the phenylalanine, the CDR3 has a length of 13 residues. Only the CDR3 DNA stays, 39 bases, in frame from base 1.